These 28 T cell receptor beta chains originate from one sample sequenced in a study of blood T cell repertoires in COVID-19. TCRdb's table, derived via immunoSEQ multiplex PCR, lists solely in-frame clones and lacks some. The sample records roughly 140,000 clones, 85% being singletons. The specimen was PBMCs or T cells enriched from blood (not recorded which). The source is a woman between 40 and 55 years old who had recovered from COVID-19.

The chain is built from TRBV2 and TRBJ1-2; the D gene is possibly TRBD1 (6 bases). From germline, CDR1 is SNHLY and CDR2 FYNNEI. The CDR3 totals 13 residues. Deletions cut 6 bases from V and 4 bases from J, with 12 bases between. The CDR3 DNA sequence: TGTGCCAGCAGGGCGGACAGCAGCTATGGCTACACCTTC. Encoded protein: CASRADSSYGYTF.

This clone has more than one count but fewer than ten. This chain uses TRBV18 with TRBJ2-7, with D possibly matching TRBD1 (5 bases). The CDR3 spans 15 residues. Germline V lookup: CDR1 KGHSH, CDR2 LQKENI. With 8 bases removed from V and 8 bases from J, the gap between germline ends came to 25 bases. The CDR3, as DNA: TGTGCCAGCAGTCTGCGTGGGGCAGAGGAAAGGAAGCAGTACTTC. Protein sequence: CASSLRGAEERKQYF.

The J gene is TRBJ1-2, the V gene TRBV9; weak D call: TRBD1 (6 bases). This CDR3 has 16 residues. Trimming took 0 bases from V and 4 from J, leaving 16 bases between them. CDR1 is SGDLS, CDR2 YYNGEE, per germline. CDR3 protein: CASSVGGGGAGYGYTF. CDR3 DNA: TGTGCCAGCAGCGTAGGAGGTGGGGGGGCAGGCTATGGCTACACCTTC. The variable domain in full, completed from reference TRBV9 and TRBJ1-2, reads DSGVTQTPKHLITATGQRVTLRCSPRSGDLSVYWYQQSLDQGLQFLIQYYNGEERAKGNILERFSAQQFPDLHSELNLSSLELGDSALYFCASSVGGGGAGYGYTFGSGTRLTVV.

J is TRBJ1-5 and V is TRBV5-5, with D perhaps matching TRBD1 (5 bases). This CDR3 is built from 15 residues. V dropped 4 bases and J dropped 2 bases, with 13 bases sitting between them. Per germline, CDR1 SGHKS and CDR2 YYEKEE (reference sequence). The CDR3 bases are TGTGCCAGCAGCACCGGGGGATCACGCAATCAGCCCCAGCATTTT. Protein sequence: CASSTGGSRNQPQHF.

Regarding this clone: The same CDR3 also results from other DNA sequences found in this sample. The gene calls are TRBV12-3 or TRBV12-4 and TRBJ1-1; TRBD1 aligns across 9 bases. The CDR3 is 13 residues long. V dropped 5 bases and J dropped 5; count of bases not matched to a gene: 3. For the CDR3, the DNA is TGTGCCAGCAGTCTAGGACAGGGGACTGAAGCTTTCTTT. This encodes CASSLGQGTEAFF.

The chain joins TRBV19 to TRBJ1-1; D remains ambiguous. Looked up from germline, CDR1 is LNHDA and CDR2 is SQIVND (reference sequence). The ends were cut back, 2 bases at V and 7 bases at J, with 11 bases in the middle. There are 13 residues in the CDR3. The CDR3 region has the DNA TGTGCCAGTAGTATATCCGGTGCCCATGAAGCTTTCTTT. It is translated as CASSISGAHEAFF. Full variable domain (remainder filled in from reference TRBV19 and TRBJ1-1): DGGITQSPKYLFRKEGQNVTLSCEQNLNHDAMYWYRQDPGQGLRLIYYSQIVNDFQKGDIAEGYSVSREKKESFPLTVTSAQKNPTAFYLCASSISGAHEAFFGQGTRLTVV.

The rearrangement links TRBV30 to TRBJ1-2; D ambiguous. There are 13 residues in the CDR3. V was shortened by 2 bases and J by 4 bases, with 11 bases between the two germline ends. Germline values: CDR1 GTSNPN, CDR2 SVGIG (reference sequence). As DNA, the CDR3 is TGTGCCTGGAGTCCCATGGTACTCTATGGCTACACCTTC. Protein: CAWSPMVLYGYTF.

The chain recombines TRBV4-1 with TRBJ1-2, with 10 bases fitting TRBD1. The CDR3 spans 15 residues. V trimming: 4 bases; J trimming: 8 bases; junction bases outside the gene matches: 10. Germline V gene data show CDR1 as MGHRA and CDR2 as YSYEKL. The CDR3 loop is CASSPLTGTGDGYTF. The CDR3 DNA sequence: TGCGCCAGCAGCCCGCTGACCGGGACAGGGGACGGCTACACCTTC.

This sequence joins TRBV7-9 and TRBJ1-6, with 9 bases that match TRBD1. V lost 5 bases, J lost 9 bases, and 5 bases stayed unmatched. The CDR3 is 14 amino acids. Germline V gene sequence: CDR1 SEHNR, CDR2 FQNEAQ (reference sequence). CDR3 protein: CASSPTGGRSPLHF. The CDR3 nucleotides read TGTGCCAGCAGCCCAACAGGGGGCCGTTCACCCCTCCACTTT. The full variable domain, in which reference TRBV7-9 and TRBJ1-6 provide the parts outside the CDR3, is DTGVSQNPRHKITKRGQNVTFRCDPISEHNRLYWYRQTLGQGPEFLTYFQNEAQLEKSRLLSDRFSAERPKGSFSTLEIQRTEQGDSAMYLCASSPTGGRSPLHFGNGTRLTVT.

The chain uses TRBV4-1 and TRBJ1-2, with 12 bases lining up with TRBD1. The CDR3 sequence is 16 residues long. The V gene end was trimmed by 4 bases and the J gene end by 3 bases; junction bases not matched to a gene: 6. CDR1 and CDR2 from the germline V gene are MGHRA and YSYEKL. The CDR3 loop is CASSPGQGAEDYGYTF. In DNA form, the CDR3 reads TGCGCCAGCAGCCCGGGACAGGGGGCGGAGGACTATGGCTACACCTTC.

This sequence joins TRBV30 and TRBJ1-1; maybe TRBD1 (6 bases). This CDR3 comprises 14 residues. Trimming pared 3 bases from V and 7 bases from J, leaving 18 bases between. Germline CDR1 is GTSNPN and CDR2 is SVGIG (reference sequence). The CDR3 nucleotides are TGTGCCTGGAGCACAGATGGGGGGGCGTATGAAGCTTTCTTT. It yields the protein CAWSTDGGAYEAFF.

This clone was observed a few times. The chain is built from TRBV5-6 and TRBJ2-7; D ambiguous. CDR1 and CDR2 from the germline V gene are SGHDT and YYEEEE. The CDR3 spans 13 residues. Deletions cut 2 bases from V and 3 bases from J, with 9 bases between. CDR3 DNA sequence: TGTGCCAGCAGCTTTAAAGGAGTCTACGAGCAGTACTTC. Translating it yields CASSFKGVYEQYF.

This chain links TRBV7-3 with TRBJ2-7, with TRBD2 identical over 14 bases. V shed 0 bases, J shed 5 bases, and the junction held 6 bases outside the gene matches. CDR3 length: 17 amino acids. The germline CDR1 and CDR2 sequences are SGHTA and FQGTGA. This CDR3 is CASSLTRTSGRLNEQYF. As DNA, the CDR3 is TGTGCCAGCAGCTTAACAAGGACTAGCGGGAGGCTCAACGAGCAGTACTTC.

The V call is TRBV2, the J call TRBJ1-6, with TRBD1 matching over 8 bases. The CDR3 consists of 15 residues. Germline trimming cut 7 bases from V and 9 bases from J; bases unmatched to any gene: 11. CDR1 is SNHLY and CDR2 is FYNNEI in the germline V gene. The CDR3 here is CASNLRQGPGSPLHF. CDR3 DNA: TGTGCCAGCAATCTTCGACAGGGGCCCGGTTCACCCCTCCACTTT.

The V and J genes are TRBV7-8 and TRBJ2-5; TRBD2 aligns across 7 bases. The CDR3 loop spans 15 amino acids. V trimming: 5 bases; J trimming: 2 bases; junction bases outside the gene matches: 8. Per the germline V gene, CDR1 is SGHVS and CDR2 is FQNEAQ. CDR3 protein: CASSPAGGIQETQYF. The DNA of the CDR3 is TGTGCCAGCAGCCCCGCCGGGGGGATACAAGAGACCCAGTACTTC. Drawing the rest from reference TRBV7-8 and TRBJ2-5, the complete variable domain is GAGVSQSPRYKVAKRGQDVALRCDPISGHVSLFWYQQALGQGPEFLTYFQNEAQLDKSGLPSDRFFAERPEGSVSTLKIQRTQQEDSAVYLCASSPAGGIQETQYFGPGTRLLVL.

J is TRBJ1-5 and V is TRBV10-3, with 9 bases lining up with TRBD1. The CDR3 has 16 amino acids. The germline CDR1 and CDR2 sequences are ENHRY and SYGVKD. The ends lost 3 bases at V and 6 bases at J; junction bases unmatched: 9. CDR3 nucleotides: TGTGCCATCAGTGACCGGGACAGGGATTTTAGTCAGCCCCAGCATTTT. This sequence encodes CAISDRDRDFSQPQHF.

DNA for the CDR3: TGTGCCAGCAGTGTGGACAGGGCGCGAAACACCATATATTTT. Encoded protein: CASSVDRARNTIYF. The chain employs TRBV2 and TRBJ1-3; TRBD1 matches at 8 bases. CDR3 length: 14 amino acids. Trimming cost V 4 bases and J 5 bases; bases outside gene matches: 4. The germline V gene has CDR1 SNHLY and CDR2 FYNNEI.

The chain carries TRBV15 and TRBJ2-3; 12 bases match TRBD2. Germline CDR1 LNHNV, CDR2 YYDKDF (reference sequence). V lost 4 bases to trimming and J lost 1 base; unmatched junction nucleotides: 6. This CDR3 comprises 17 residues. This CDR3 reads CATSNGLAGIRTDTQYF. Written as DNA, the CDR3 is TGTGCCACCAGCAACGGACTAGCGGGGATTCGCACAGATACGCAGTATTTT.

This clone was found a few times. V usage is TRBV7-3 and J usage is TRBJ2-3; perhaps TRBD2 as D (6 bases). Germline CDR1 reads SGHTA; CDR2 reads FQGTGA. Trimming took off 2 bases at V and 4 bases at J, with 16 bases between the two ends. This CDR3 contains 16 residues. The CDR3 spells CASSLGGGRAADTQYF. In DNA, the CDR3 is TGTGCCAGCAGCTTAGGGGGAGGCAGGGCAGCAGATACGCAGTATTTT.

CDR3 DNA sequence: TGTGCCAGCAGCCAAGAACTAGCGGGAAGCACAGATACGCAGTATTTT. Amino acids: CASSQELAGSTDTQYF. The rearrangement joins TRBV4-2 to TRBJ2-3; 10 nucleotides agree with TRBD2. The germline CDR1 and CDR2 sequences are LGHNA and YNFKEQ. Losses at the gene ends were 0 bases for V and 0 bases for J; bases not matched to a gene: 0. The CDR3 runs 16 residues.

The chain recombines TRBV19 with TRBJ1-1, with no clear D. Trimming took 3 bases from V and 5 from J, leaving 13 bases between them. CDR1 and CDR2 (germline): LNHDA, SQIVND (reference sequence). This CDR3 has 14 amino acids. The DNA for the CDR3 is TGTGCCAGTAGTATCTCCAGAAAAGTTACTGAAGCTTTCTTT. Translated: CASSISRKVTEAFF.

The chain recombines TRBV3-1 (or the pseudogene TRBV3-2) with TRBJ2-1; 7 bases are shared with TRBD2. This CDR3 has 18 residues. The V and J ends lost 5 bases and 0 bases, in that order; junction bases with no gene match: 13. CDR1 is LGHDT, CDR2 YNNKEL, per germline (reference sequence). CDR3 nucleotides: TGTGCCAGCAGCTCCCGCCCGCGGACTAGGGACTCCTACAATGAGCAGTTCTTC. Residues: CASSSRPRTRDSYNEQFF.

There are a few counts of this clone. The chain links TRBV12-3 or TRBV12-4 to TRBJ2-5, with D perhaps matching TRBD2 (6 bases). This CDR3 has 13 amino acids. The V gene lost 6 bases and the J gene lost 2 bases, with 10 bases spanning the gap. As DNA, the CDR3 is TGTGCCAGCAGGAGGGACTTTCAAGAGACCCAGTACTTC. Its translation: CASRRDFQETQYF.

The rearrangement joins TRBV7-8 to TRBJ2-7, with TRBD1 matching 8 bases. The CDR3 runs 15 residues. CDR1 and CDR2 (germline): SGHVS, FQNEAQ. The trim removed 6 bases at V and 1 base at J, leaving 8 bases unmatched. The CDR3 sequence: CASSGTGFRSYEQYF. For the CDR3, the DNA is TGTGCCAGCAGTGGGACAGGTTTTAGGTCCTACGAGCAGTACTTC.

The rearrangement joins TRBV5-6 to TRBJ2-1; the match to TRBD2 covers 13 bases. Germline V lookup: CDR1 SGHDT, CDR2 YYEEEE. This CDR3 comprises 15 residues. Unmatched junction bases numbered 7, after V lost 4 bases and J lost 9 bases. DNA of the CDR3: TGTGCCAGCAGCGTACTAGCGGGAGGGCCTGGTGAGCAGTTCTTC. Translating gives CASSVLAGGPGEQFF.

In its sample, this clone was seen a few times. This chain joins TRBV6-5 and TRBJ2-1; D is ambiguous. V lost 11 bases and J lost 4, with 12 bases in between. The CDR3 contains 12 residues. CDR1 is MNHEY, CDR2 SVGAGI, per germline. DNA of the CDR3: TGTGCCTGTTCGTTGCGGTACAATGAGCAGTTCTTC. It translates to CACSLRYNEQFF.

The rearrangement joins TRBV5-6 to TRBJ1-1; 8 nucleotides agree with TRBD1. The CDR3 sequence is 14 residues long. CDR1 is SGHDT and CDR2 is YYEEEE in the germline V gene. Trimming at V came to 2 bases and at J to 6 bases, leaving 6 bases not matched to a gene. The chain's CDR3 is CASSFGQGGAEAFF. The CDR3 nucleotides are TGTGCCAGCAGCTTCGGACAGGGTGGGGCTGAAGCTTTCTTT.

In its sample, this clone was seen a few times. The V call is TRBV11-2, the J call TRBJ1-4; 10 bases are shared with TRBD1. The CDR3 length is 15 residues. Germline values: CDR1 SGHAT, CDR2 FQNNGV. Trimming took 3 bases from V and 8 from J; bases not matched to a gene: 6. CDR3 region: CASSFGTGVKEKLFF. CDR3 sequence (DNA): TGTGCCAGCAGCTTCGGGACAGGGGTTAAGGAAAAACTGTTTTTT. Using reference TRBV11-2 and TRBJ1-4 for the parts outside the CDR3, the full variable domain is EAGVAQSPRYKIIEKRQSVAFWCNPISGHATLYWYQQILGQGPKLLIQFQNNGVVDDSQLPKDRFSAERLKGVDSTLKIQPAKLEDSAVYLCASSFGTGVKEKLFFGSGTQLSVL.